A single sample is the source of the 32 T cell receptor beta chains below, sequenced in a study of blood T cell repertoires in COVID-19. TCRdb's table, derived via immunoSEQ multiplex PCR, lists solely in-frame clones and lacks some. The top ten clones hold 1.5% to 2% of a sample with some 400,000 clones, around nine tenths of them seen once. The sequencing sample was made of PBMCs or T cells enriched from blood (not recorded which). The source is a woman in her twenties or thirties who had recovered from COVID-19.

Points on this clone: Other nucleotide sequences from this sample produce the same CDR3. This chain joins TRBV2 and TRBJ1-3; maybe TRBD1 (5 bases). CDR1 SNHLY and CDR2 FYNNEI come from the germline V gene. V was pared by 1 base and J by 4 bases, with 8 bases between. The CDR3 totals 14 residues. The DNA of the CDR3 is TGTGCCAGCAGTGAAGAGGCAGGGGGAAACACCATATATTTT. Translation gives CASSEEAGGNTIYF.

V usage is TRBV6-5 and J usage is TRBJ1-2, with 10 positions matching TRBD1. This CDR3 region has 14 residues. J lost 5 bases, V lost 8 bases, and 8 bases had no gene match. The germline V gene has CDR1 MNHEY and CDR2 SVGAGI. DNA of the CDR3: TGTGCCAGCCGGGGACAGGGGCTATCATATGGCTACACCTTC. Translating it yields CASRGQGLSYGYTF.

Notes on this clone: The sample has other DNA sequences that encode this CDR3 too. The rearrangement uses TRBV28 and TRBJ1-2; maybe TRBD1 (6 bases). CDR3 length: 14 residues. Trimming removed 2 bases at V and 1 base at J, with 8 bases between. Germline lookup yields CDR1 MDHEN and CDR2 SYDVKM. The CDR3 here is CASSLLDSNYGYTF. In nucleotides, the CDR3 is TGTGCCAGCAGTTTACTGGACAGTAACTATGGCTACACCTTC.

The chain couples TRBV2 to TRBJ2-2; TRBD2 aligns across 13 bases. The CDR3 contains 15 residues. The J segment lost 6 bases and the V segment lost 5 bases, leaving 3 bases of the junction unmatched. Germline loops: CDR1 SNHLY, CDR2 FYNNEI. The CDR3 coding sequence is TGTGCCAGCAGTCCGGGACTAGCGGGATCCGGGGAGCTGTTTTTT. Amino acids: CASSPGLAGSGELFF. The full variable domain, its missing parts supplied by reference TRBV2 and TRBJ2-2, is EPEVTQTPSHQVTQMGQEVILRCVPISNHLYFYWYRQILGQKVEFLVSFYNNEISEKSEIFDDQFSVERPDGSNFTLKIRSTKLEDSAMYFCASSPGLAGSGELFFGEGSRLTVL.

The chain combines TRBV11-2 with TRBJ2-7, with 12 bases aligning to TRBD2. CDR1 is SGHAT and CDR2 is FQNNGV in the germline V gene. This CDR3 has 16 residues. V gave up 7 bases and J gave up 0 bases; unmatched junction bases: 7. CDR3 sequence reads: CASTFTSGRSSYEQYF. Here the CDR3 DNA reads TGTGCCAGCACCTTTACTAGCGGGAGGTCCTCCTACGAGCAGTACTTC.

The chain employs TRBV6-4 and TRBJ2-2; D ambiguous. V dropped 2 bases and J dropped 1 base, with 8 bases sitting between them. The length of the CDR3 is 15 residues. Germline CDR1 and CDR2: MRHNA and SNTAGT. The CDR3 DNA follows: TGTGCCAGCAGTGACCTAGACCAGAACACCGGGGAGCTGTTTTTT. Residues: CASSDLDQNTGELFF.

CDR3 sequence (DNA): TGTGCCAGCAGTCGAGGGGGTCAAACTGAAAAACTGTTTTTT. This codes for CASSRGGQTEKLFF. This chain links TRBV2 with TRBJ1-4; possible D gene TRBD1, 6 bases. The CDR3 covers 14 residues. V was pared by 5 bases and J by 7 bases, with 14 bases between. The germline gives CDR1 SNHLY, CDR2 FYNNEI.

V gene TRBV6-6 combines with J gene TRBJ2-7; 10 nucleotides match TRBD2. This CDR3 spans 15 amino acids. J lost 7 bases, V lost 2 bases, and 8 bases had no gene match. The germline gives CDR1 MNHNY, CDR2 SVGAGI (reference sequence). CDR3 loop: CASSYGLAVPSEQYF. DNA of the CDR3: TGTGCCAGCAGTTACGGACTAGCGGTCCCCAGTGAGCAGTACTTC.

The rearrangement joins TRBV6-5 to TRBJ1-1; no definite D call. V was shortened by 8 bases and J by 1 base, with 8 bases between the two germline ends. Per germline, CDR1 MNHEY and CDR2 SVGAGI. The CDR3 has 12 amino acids. In nucleotides, the CDR3 is TGTGCCAGCCAAGTGCGGAACACTGAAGCTTTCTTT. This codes for CASQVRNTEAFF.

Concerning this clone itself: A read error may account for a junction end that differs from germline. V gene TRBV27 combines with J gene TRBJ1-4; TRBD1 is a possible D gene (5 bases). CDR1 MNHEY and CDR2 SMNVEV come from the germline V gene (reference sequence). CDR3 length: 13 amino acids. The CDR3 sequence: CASRQGTKEKLFF. The CDR3, as DNA: TGTGCCAGCAGGCAGGGAACTAAGGAAAAACTGTTTTTT.

This chain's CDR3 is CASSQISRGYEQYF. The CDR3 DNA reads TGTGCCAGCAGCCAAATAAGCAGGGGGTACGAGCAGTACTTC. The V call is TRBV3-1 (or the pseudogene TRBV3-2), the J call TRBJ2-7; 7 bases are shared with TRBD1. The V gene end was trimmed by 2 bases and the J gene end by 4 bases; junction bases not matched to a gene: 5. The CDR3 covers 14 residues. Germline V gives CDR1 LGHDT, CDR2 YNNKEL (reference sequence).

The chain couples TRBV25-1 to TRBJ1-2, with 9 bases lining up with TRBD1. Trimming cost V 4 bases and J 8 bases; bases outside gene matches: 8. Germline V gene sequence: CDR1 MGHDK, CDR2 SYGVNS. This CDR3 is 14 amino acids long. The CDR3 loop reads CASSGRDRVGGYTF. DNA for the CDR3: TGTGCCAGCAGTGGCCGGGACAGGGTAGGGGGCTACACCTTC.

This clone appeared a single time. J is TRBJ1-1 and V is TRBV5-1; maybe TRBD1 (6 bases). Trimming shortened V by 4 bases and J by 6 bases, and 16 bases separated the two germline ends. Germline-derived CDR1 and CDR2 are SGHRS and YFSETQ. The CDR3 is 14 residues long. The CDR3 nucleotides read TGCGCCAGCAGCACAATCCCAGGGGTTTCTGAAGCTTTCTTT. Encoded protein: CASSTIPGVSEAFF.

The gene calls are TRBV28 and TRBJ2-1; 7 bases align to TRBD1. Per germline, CDR1 MDHEN and CDR2 SYDVKM. The CDR3 runs to 16 residues. The V gene end was trimmed by 5 bases and the J gene end by 5 bases; junction bases not matched to a gene: 12. CDR3: CASSRTGVLKNNEQFF. As DNA, the CDR3 is TGTGCCAGCAGTAGAACAGGGGTACTAAAAAACAATGAGCAGTTCTTC.

The chain has TRBV20-1 and TRBJ1-2; D is possibly TRBD1 (6 bases). V lost 4 bases and J 7 bases, leaving 7 bases between the germline ends. This CDR3 has 10 amino acids. From germline, CDR1 is DFQATT and CDR2 SNEGSKA (reference sequence). The CDR3 DNA is TGCAGTGCTACCAGGGGTGGCTACACCTTC. Amino acids: CSATRGGYTF.

The V and J genes are TRBV7-9 and TRBJ1-2, with D maybe TRBD1 (6 bases). The V gene lost 5 bases and the J gene lost 4 bases, with 17 bases spanning the gap. Germline assignment: CDR1 SEHNR and CDR2 FQNEAQ (reference sequence). This CDR3 region has 15 residues. The CDR3 sequence is CASSPTSGDIYGYTF. CDR3 DNA: TGTGCCAGCAGCCCTACGTCAGGGGACATCTATGGCTACACCTTC.

CDR3 sequence: CASRISGSMVNEQFF. Written as DNA, the CDR3 is TGTGCCAGCCGAATTTCCGGTTCTATGGTCAATGAGCAGTTCTTC. The chain recombines TRBV2 with TRBJ2-1; D not resolved. CDR1 and CDR2 from the germline V gene are SNHLY and FYNNEI. With 8 bases removed from V and 6 bases from J, the gap between germline ends came to 20 bases. The CDR3 extends over 15 amino acids.

This clone was observed a few times. The CDR3: CASSMSGTGFGYTEAFF. CDR3 in DNA: TGTGCCAGCAGCATGTCCGGGACAGGGTTTGGGTACACTGAAGCTTTCTTT. The rearrangement links TRBV5-8 to TRBJ1-1, with 9 nucleotides matching TRBD1. The ends lost 4 bases at V and 3 bases at J; junction bases unmatched: 13. The CDR3 covers 17 residues. Germline CDR1 reads SGHTS; CDR2 reads YDEGEE.

The chain carries TRBV2 and TRBJ1-3; weak D call: TRBD1 (6 bases). CDR1 SNHLY and CDR2 FYNNEI come from the germline V gene. The CDR3 runs 13 residues. Deletions cut 5 bases from V and 2 bases from J, with 7 bases between. CDR3 DNA sequence: TGTGCCAGCAGTCGGGACACTGGAAACACCATATATTTT. Its protein is CASSRDTGNTIYF.

This clone has a handful of counts. The rearrangement uses TRBV5-6 and TRBJ1-1; D is uncertain. The V end was cut by 0 bases, the J end by 0 bases, with 12 bases between. CDR1 SGHDT and CDR2 YYEEEE come from the germline V gene. This CDR3 region has 16 residues. The CDR3 loop reads CASSLEGGVMNTEAFF. The CDR3 coding sequence is TGTGCCAGCAGCTTGGAGGGCGGGGTGATGAACACTGAAGCTTTCTTT.

With regard to this clone: The sample has other DNA sequences that encode this CDR3 too. V and J are TRBV11-2 and TRBJ1-3, with D perhaps matching TRBD1 (6 bases). V was trimmed by 1 base and J by 0 bases, leaving 7 bases between them. The germline V gene encodes CDR1 SGHAT and CDR2 FQNNGV. This CDR3 is 15 amino acids long. The CDR3 bases are TGTGCCAGCAGCTTAGGACAGGACTCTGGAAACACCATATATTTT. Amino acids: CASSLGQDSGNTIYF.

This chain uses TRBV30 with TRBJ2-3; 7 nucleotides line up with TRBD1. There are 14 residues in the CDR3. Germline assignment: CDR1 GTSNPN and CDR2 SVGIG (reference sequence). The junction had 3 bases not matched to a gene; V was cut back by 2 bases and J by 1 base. CDR3 DNA: TGTGCCTGGAGTTATACAGGGGGCACAGATACGCAGTATTTT. Amino acids: CAWSYTGGTDTQYF.

This clone was found once. The chain joins TRBV3-1 (or the pseudogene TRBV3-2) to TRBJ1-2, with TRBD1 matching 8 bases. J gave up 0 bases and V 4 bases, and 7 bases lay outside the gene matches. CDR1 is LGHDT, CDR2 YNNKEL, per germline (reference sequence). The CDR3 runs 16 residues. The CDR3 reads CASSPSWTGTNYGYTF. The CDR3 region has the DNA TGTGCCAGCAGCCCATCATGGACAGGGACTAACTATGGCTACACCTTC.

CDR3 protein: CASSIVATEAFF. CDR3 nucleotides: TGTGCCAGCTCAATAGTAGCCACTGAAGCTTTCTTT. The J gene is TRBJ1-1, the V gene TRBV18; D remains ambiguous. CDR1 and CDR2 (germline): KGHSH, LQKENI. The CDR3 runs 12 residues. V gave up 5 bases and J gave up 4 bases, with 8 bases separating them.

The genes are TRBV27 and TRBJ1-2, with 9 bases fitting TRBD1. Trimming at V came to 6 bases and at J to 0 bases, leaving 14 bases not matched to a gene. This CDR3 comprises 18 residues. Germline assignment: CDR1 MNHEY and CDR2 SMNVEV (reference sequence). The CDR3 coding sequence is TGTGCCAGCAGACGCGCTACAGGGGGCTTTTCGTCTAACTATGGCTACACCTTC. Protein product: CASRRATGGFSSNYGYTF.

This clone appeared once. The rearrangement joins TRBV5-1 to TRBJ2-5; TRBD1 agrees at 10 bases. With V trimmed by 5 bases and J by 5 bases, 6 bases remained unmatched. The CDR3 spans 14 residues. The germline CDR1 and CDR2 sequences are SGHRS and YFSETQ. The CDR3 protein is CASRPGQGPETQYF. The CDR3 bases are TGCGCCAGCAGGCCGGGACAGGGGCCCGAGACCCAGTACTTC.

The V gene is TRBV7-7, the J gene TRBJ2-1; 12 bases map to TRBD2. The CDR3 totals 16 residues. Germline V gene data show CDR1 as SSHAT and CDR2 as FNYEAQ (reference sequence). Trimming at V came to 5 bases and at J to 9 bases, leaving 11 bases not matched to a gene. The CDR3 loop is CASSATALAGGGEQFF. The CDR3 region has the DNA TGTGCCAGCAGCGCAACTGCACTAGCGGGAGGAGGTGAGCAGTTCTTC.

The chain recombines TRBV10-3 with TRBJ2-2, with a tentative D call TRBD2 (5 bases). This CDR3 has 14 amino acids. Deletions cut 4 bases from V and 4 bases from J, with 10 bases between. Per germline, CDR1 ENHRY and CDR2 SYGVKD. The CDR3 here is CAISVLDSTGELFF. CDR3 coding DNA: TGTGCCATCAGTGTCTTGGACTCCACCGGGGAGCTGTTTTTT.

This chain connects TRBV7-2 to TRBJ2-3, with 7 bases identical to TRBD1. Per the germline V gene, CDR1 is SGHTA and CDR2 is FQGNSA. The junction had 8 bases not matched to a gene; V was cut back by 1 base and J by 7 bases. CDR3 length: 15 amino acids. This CDR3 reads CASSLVGGASNTQYF. CDR3 nucleotides: TGTGCCAGCAGCTTAGTAGGGGGCGCATCGAATACGCAGTATTTT.

The V gene is TRBV7-9, the J gene TRBJ2-7, with 10 bases identical to TRBD1. The CDR3 is made up of 12 amino acids. Trimming at V came to 7 bases and at J to 7 bases, leaving 4 bases not matched to a gene. CDR1 is SEHNR and CDR2 is FQNEAQ in the germline V gene (reference sequence). The CDR3 bases are TGTGCCAGCAAGGGACAGGGGAAAGAGCAGTACTTC. Translating gives CASKGQGKEQYF.

This chain joins TRBV5-1 and TRBJ1-3, with TRBD1 matching 12 bases. From germline, CDR1 is SGHRS and CDR2 YFSETQ. Trimming cost V 0 bases and J 8 bases; bases outside gene matches: 12. The CDR3 has 18 amino acids. CDR3 protein: CASSLAVGQGASRDTIYF. The CDR3 DNA reads TGCGCCAGCAGCTTGGCCGTGGGACAGGGGGCTTCGAGAGACACCATATATTTT. Filled out from reference TRBV5-1 and TRBJ1-3, the complete variable domain reads KAGVTQTPRYLIKTRGQQVTLSCSPISGHRSVSWYQQTPGQGLQFLFEYFSETQRNKGNFPGRFSGRQFSNSRSEMNVSTLELGDSALYLCASSLAVGQGASRDTIYFGEGSWLTVV.

This clone was observed a single time. The chain is built from TRBV9 and TRBJ2-7, with D perhaps matching TRBD2 (5 bases). V gave up 0 bases and J gave up 0 bases, with 10 bases separating them. Germline V gene data show CDR1 as SGDLS and CDR2 as YYNGEE. This CDR3 region has 15 residues. The CDR3 here is CASSVGSSSSYEQYF. The CDR3 DNA reads as TGTGCCAGCAGCGTAGGGTCTAGCAGCTCCTACGAGCAGTACTTC.